This T cell receptor (beta chain) was documented in a study of blood T cell repertoires in COVID-19 (dated by TCRdb to 2018 to 2021). For context, the study as a whole: Collaborator samples came from the United States, Italy and Spain and covered acute and convalescent phases of COVID-19. Sample metadata almost always included a de-identified subject ID, COVID-19 status, age in years and sex. The material from the prospective study consisted of cDNA or gDNA derived from T cells, B-cell-depleted T cells, or PBMCs. Where HLA class I and class II types were available, the types were taken from metadata supplied by the sample provider, not from assay-based typing. The samples were drawn from two sources: the first 160 participants of the ongoing ImmuneRACE study, and 950 to 1,500 subjects contributed by 6 global collaborators. A freely available public database, intended as a resource for researchers studying the immune response to SARS-CoV-2, is where the repertoires were released. Deeply sampled blood TCRbeta repertoires from subjects exposed to, actively infected with, or recovered from COVID-19 were included in the dataset. Broad study findings and their caveats: How much clinical and demographic metadata was included differed by source and by participant, and the metadata was provided uncurated.

TCRbeta CDR3 regions were amplified from genomic DNA using the immunoSEQ Assay, a bias-controlled multiplex PCR. The original pipeline was this. Within the assay, amplification of reference gene primers was used to estimate how many nucleated cells each sample contained. To quantify the absolute abundance of each unique TCRbeta CDR3 rearrangement, sequence reads were collapsed and filtered. For each sample, productive Simpson clonality was calculated as the square root of Simpson's diversity index over productive rearrangements. The immuneACCESS repertoire file appears here via TCRdb, limited to in-frame rearrangements. These files lack a portion of the clones; in checked studies, under half of the deficit traces to unresolved V genes, and the cause of the others is not known. V, J and clone size derive from that table, while D and trimming were established from the DNA sequence. A total of 120,000 or so clones appear in this sample, around 74% of them only once. The ten biggest clones cover around 5.5% of the sample.

Per the germline V gene, MGHRA is the CDR1 and YSYEKL is the CDR2. The CDR3 numbers 15 residues from cysteine through phenylalanine. This entry keeps only the CDR3 DNA: 45 bases, framed from base 1. Trimming removed 2 bases from V and 4 bases from J; the gene matches leave 7 bases unexplained. Only a few counts were recorded for this clone. Which antigen it targets is not known. No base qualities exist here, and no much larger clone lies one base off it. Whole blood was collected in K2EDTA tubes by collaborating institutions according to the institutions' own protocols. For TCRbeta analysis, collaborator samples were shipped as frozen whole blood, as isolated PBMCs, or as DNA extracted from either sample type.

Recombination connected TRBV4-1 to TRBJ1-1; 7 junctional bases match TRBD1. The TCR sequence derives from a man aged 55 to 69 with acute or convalescent COVID-19. Sequencing was carried out using peripheral blood. This receptor carries the CDR3 CASSQPDRVGTEAFF. The bases are TGCGCCAGCAGCCAACCCGACAGGGTGGGCACTGAAGCTTTCTTT.